This entry features one T cell receptor (beta chain) sequence. Antigen unknown. Generated by immunoSEQ multiplex PCR, the TCRdb table keeps only in-frame clones and is missing some. This sample has some 99,000 clones, with about 91% found just once. This record belongs to a study of siplizumab effects on memory and regulatory T cells. CDR3 length: 12 residues. In germline, CDR1 is MNHEY, CDR2 SVGAGI. Deletions cut 2 bases from V and 3 bases from J, with 5 bases between. Study-level points and caveats: Naive T cells were seen as more diverse than memory cells and as major alloresponse contributors. Siplizumab led to significantly less abundant alloreactive sequences that could be traced back to unstimulated CD4+ memory cells. A minor fraction of alloreactive clones, and no more, mapped to unstimulated subsets.

The sequencing sample was made of Tregs sorted from blood. This chain uses TRBV6-5 with TRBJ2-7; D unresolved. This sequence originates from a human donor in good health. CDR3 in DNA: TGTGCCAGCAGTTACGGTTTCTACGAGCAGTACTTC. Protein sequence: CASSYGFYEQYF.